The TCR beta chain under discussion was sequenced for a study of Graves' ophthalmopathy and Graves' hyperthyroidism. This clonotype was seen a few times. The germline gives CDR1 MRHNA, CDR2 SNTAGT. The CDR3 loop spans 15 amino acids. V was cut by 6 bases and J by 0 bases, with 12 bases left in between. The sequenced template was RNA, covering the TCR beta CDR3 region. Investigators did first-round RT-PCR with HTBI primers, then second-round multiplex PCR. In TCRdb, the multiplex PCR reads were re-called with MiXCR into one record per CDR3 protein. The sample lists 300,000 to 350,000 distinct CDR3 sequences, 17% occurring once.

Specimen: peripheral blood. This chain connects TRBV6-4 to TRBJ2-1; tentatively, D is TRBD2 (6 bases). The source of this sequence is an adult man with Graves' ophthalmopathy. DNA for the CDR3: TGTGCCAGCAGACAGAGCGGGTCCTCCTACAATGAGCAGTTCTTC. Translated, it gives CASRQSGSSYNEQFF.